This T cell receptor beta chain was retrieved from a study of T cell repertoires in cytomegalovirus infection. Turning to the study itself: Public TCR beta signatures provided an indication of both CMV infection and a matching HLA type. The study, taken as a whole, reports: The response measured ex vivo was dominated by TCR beta clonotypes (HLA-C-restricted and CMV-specific).

In TCRdb, the reads were re-called with MiXCR into one record per CDR3 protein. The table lists some 800,000 distinct CDR3 sequences, around a third of them singletons. The germline V gene has CDR1 MNHEY and CDR2 SMNVEV (reference sequence). Trimming pared 10 bases from V and 0 bases from J, leaving 13 bases between. This CDR3 comprises 14 residues. For this clonotype: What it binds is unknown.

The J gene is TRBJ1-5, the V gene TRBV27; D call uncertain. This TCR came from a human donor in good health (CMV status not recorded). Some clones in this sample may be carry-over from other donors' samples. Sequences were derived from cultured CD8+ T cells from PBMCs, sampled from culture after CMV antigen stimulation. DNA of the CDR3: TGTGCCACCCGAGAGGGATATAGCAATCAGCCCCAGCATTTT. It encodes CATREGYSNQPQHF.